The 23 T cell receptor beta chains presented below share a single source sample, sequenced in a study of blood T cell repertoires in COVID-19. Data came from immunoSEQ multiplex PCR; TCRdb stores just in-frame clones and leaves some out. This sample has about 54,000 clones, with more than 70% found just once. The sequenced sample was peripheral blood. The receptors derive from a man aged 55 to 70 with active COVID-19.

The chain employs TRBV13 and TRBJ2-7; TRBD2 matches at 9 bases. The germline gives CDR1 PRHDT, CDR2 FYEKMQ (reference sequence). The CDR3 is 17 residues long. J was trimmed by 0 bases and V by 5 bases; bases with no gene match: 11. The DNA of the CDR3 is TGTGCCAGCAGCATCACCGGGACTAGCTTACTCTCCTACGAGCAGTACTTC. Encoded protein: CASSITGTSLLSYEQYF.

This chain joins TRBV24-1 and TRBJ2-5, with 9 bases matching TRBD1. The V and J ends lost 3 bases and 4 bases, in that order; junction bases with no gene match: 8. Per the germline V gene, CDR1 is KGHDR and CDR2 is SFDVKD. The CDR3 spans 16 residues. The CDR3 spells CATSDRTGGSLETQYF. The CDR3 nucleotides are TGTGCCACCAGTGATCGTACAGGGGGCTCCCTAGAGACCCAGTACTTC.

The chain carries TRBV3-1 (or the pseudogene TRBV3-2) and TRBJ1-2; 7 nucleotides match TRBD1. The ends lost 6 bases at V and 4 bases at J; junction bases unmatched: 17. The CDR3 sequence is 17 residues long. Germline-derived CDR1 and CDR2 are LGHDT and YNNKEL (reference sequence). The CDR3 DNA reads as TGTGCCAGCAGAGCAAGCCGGGACAGACTATATTTCTATGGCTACACCTTC. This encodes CASRASRDRLYFYGYTF.

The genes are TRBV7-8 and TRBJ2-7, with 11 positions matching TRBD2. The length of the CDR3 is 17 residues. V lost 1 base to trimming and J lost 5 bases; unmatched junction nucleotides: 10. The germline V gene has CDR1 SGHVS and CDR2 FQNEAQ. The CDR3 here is CASSLELLAGGPDEQYF. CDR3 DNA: TGTGCCAGCAGCTTAGAGTTGTTAGCGGGAGGGCCCGACGAGCAGTACTTC.

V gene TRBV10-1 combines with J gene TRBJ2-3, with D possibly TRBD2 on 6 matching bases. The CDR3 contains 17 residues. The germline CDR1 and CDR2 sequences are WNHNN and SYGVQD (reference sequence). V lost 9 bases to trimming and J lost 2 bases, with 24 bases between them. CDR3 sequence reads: CARGGRTDRPYTDTQYF. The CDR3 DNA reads TGCGCCAGGGGAGGACGGACCGATCGTCCATACACAGATACGCAGTATTTT.

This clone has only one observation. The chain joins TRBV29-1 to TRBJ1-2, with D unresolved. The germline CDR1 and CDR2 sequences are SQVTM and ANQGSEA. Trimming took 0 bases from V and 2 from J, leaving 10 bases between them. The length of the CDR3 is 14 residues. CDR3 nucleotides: TGCAGCGTTGAAGAACTAAGGAAAAACTATGGCTACACCTTC. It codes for CSVEELRKNYGYTF.

The CDR3 bases are TGCGCCAGCAGGTTGCTAGCGGGAGTAGCAGATACGCAGTATTTT. Its translation: CASRLLAGVADTQYF. This chain joins TRBV5-1 and TRBJ2-3, with TRBD2 matching 10 bases. The CDR3 extends over 15 amino acids. Looked up from germline, CDR1 is SGHRS and CDR2 is YFSETQ. With 5 bases clipped from V and 4 bases from J, the junction kept 7 bases outside the gene matches.

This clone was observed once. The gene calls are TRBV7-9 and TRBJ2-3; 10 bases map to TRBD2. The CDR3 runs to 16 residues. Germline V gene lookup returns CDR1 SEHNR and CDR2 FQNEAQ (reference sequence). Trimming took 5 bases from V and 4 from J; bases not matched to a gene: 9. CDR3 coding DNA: TGTGCCAGCAGCCTTTGGGGAGCGGGAGGGGCAGATACGCAGTATTTT. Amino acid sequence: CASSLWGAGGADTQYF.

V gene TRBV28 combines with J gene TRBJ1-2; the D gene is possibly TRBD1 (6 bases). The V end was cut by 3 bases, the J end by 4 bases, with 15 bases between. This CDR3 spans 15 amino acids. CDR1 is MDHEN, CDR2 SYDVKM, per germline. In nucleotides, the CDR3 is TGTGCCAGCAGTTTTTCGTACGGACAGAGCTATGGCTACACCTTC. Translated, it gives CASSFSYGQSYGYTF.

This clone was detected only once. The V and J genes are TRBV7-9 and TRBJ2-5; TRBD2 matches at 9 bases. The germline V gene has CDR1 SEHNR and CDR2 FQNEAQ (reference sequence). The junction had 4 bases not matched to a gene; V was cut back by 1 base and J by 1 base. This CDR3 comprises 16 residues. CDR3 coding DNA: TGTGCCAGCAGCTTAGGGGGACTAGCAGCCCAAGAGACCCAGTACTTC. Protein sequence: CASSLGGLAAQETQYF.

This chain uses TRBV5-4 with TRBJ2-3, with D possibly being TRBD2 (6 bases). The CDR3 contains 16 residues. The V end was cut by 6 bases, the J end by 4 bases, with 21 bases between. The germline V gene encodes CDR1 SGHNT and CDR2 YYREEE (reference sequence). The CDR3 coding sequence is TGTGCCAGCAACTCACGCCCTAGCGCGAATCCAGATACGCAGTATTTT. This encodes CASNSRPSANPDTQYF.

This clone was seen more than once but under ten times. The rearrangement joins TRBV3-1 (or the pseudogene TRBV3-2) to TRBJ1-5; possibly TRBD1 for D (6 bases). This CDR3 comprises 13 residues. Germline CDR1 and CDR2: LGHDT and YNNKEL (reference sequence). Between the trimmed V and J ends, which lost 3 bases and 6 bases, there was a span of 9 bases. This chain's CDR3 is CASSQAQGQPQHF. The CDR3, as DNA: TGTGCCAGCAGCCAGGCACAGGGTCAGCCCCAGCATTTT.

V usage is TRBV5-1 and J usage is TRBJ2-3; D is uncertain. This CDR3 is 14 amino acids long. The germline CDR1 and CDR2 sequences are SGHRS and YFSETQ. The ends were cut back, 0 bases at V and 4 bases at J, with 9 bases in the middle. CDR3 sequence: CASSLGSVADTQYF. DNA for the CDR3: TGCGCCAGCAGCTTGGGGAGTGTCGCAGATACGCAGTATTTT. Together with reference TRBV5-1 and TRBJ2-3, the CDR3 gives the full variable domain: KAGVTQTPRYLIKTRGQQVTLSCSPISGHRSVSWYQQTPGQGLQFLFEYFSETQRNKGNFPGRFSGRQFSNSRSEMNVSTLELGDSALYLCASSLGSVADTQYFGPGTRLTVL.

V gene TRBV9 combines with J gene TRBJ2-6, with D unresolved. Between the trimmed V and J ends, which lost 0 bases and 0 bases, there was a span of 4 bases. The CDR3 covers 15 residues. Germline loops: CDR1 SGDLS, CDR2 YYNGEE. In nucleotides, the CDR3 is TGTGCCAGCAGCGTAGCAGTCTCTGGGGCCAACGTCCTGACTTTC. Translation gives CASSVAVSGANVLTF.

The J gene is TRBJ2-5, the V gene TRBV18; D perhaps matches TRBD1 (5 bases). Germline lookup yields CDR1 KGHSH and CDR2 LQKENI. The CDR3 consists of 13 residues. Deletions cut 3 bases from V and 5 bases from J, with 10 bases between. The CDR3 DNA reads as TGTGCCAGCTCACCGGGCAGGGCCGAGACCCAGTACTTC. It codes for CASSPGRAETQYF.

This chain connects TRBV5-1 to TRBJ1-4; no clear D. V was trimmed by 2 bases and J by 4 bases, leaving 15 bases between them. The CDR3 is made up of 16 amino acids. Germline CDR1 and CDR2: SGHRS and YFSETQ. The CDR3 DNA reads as TGCGCCAGCAGCTTAGTGGCCGCTGGCCGTAATGAAAAACTGTTTTTT. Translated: CASSLVAAGRNEKLFF.

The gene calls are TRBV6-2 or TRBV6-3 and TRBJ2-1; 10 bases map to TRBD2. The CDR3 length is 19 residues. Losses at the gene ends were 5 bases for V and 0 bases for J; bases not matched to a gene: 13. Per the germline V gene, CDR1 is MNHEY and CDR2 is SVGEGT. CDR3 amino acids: CASSPRSGRALSSYNEQFF. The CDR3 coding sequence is TGTGCCAGCAGTCCAAGGAGCGGGAGGGCCCTTAGCTCCTACAATGAGCAGTTCTTC.

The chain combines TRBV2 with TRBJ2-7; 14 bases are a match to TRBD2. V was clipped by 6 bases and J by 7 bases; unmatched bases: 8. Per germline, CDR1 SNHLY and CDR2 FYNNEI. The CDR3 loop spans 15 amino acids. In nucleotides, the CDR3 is TGTGCCAGCAGACCGGGACTAGCGGGAGTTAGGGAGCAGTACTTC. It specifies CASRPGLAGVREQYF.

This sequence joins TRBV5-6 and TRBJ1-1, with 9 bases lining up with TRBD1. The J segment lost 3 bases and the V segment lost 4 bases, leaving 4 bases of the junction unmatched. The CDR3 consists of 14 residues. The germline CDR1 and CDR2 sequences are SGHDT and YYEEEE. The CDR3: CASSPGQGYTEAFF. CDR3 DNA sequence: TGTGCCAGCAGCCCGGGACAGGGATACACTGAAGCTTTCTTT.

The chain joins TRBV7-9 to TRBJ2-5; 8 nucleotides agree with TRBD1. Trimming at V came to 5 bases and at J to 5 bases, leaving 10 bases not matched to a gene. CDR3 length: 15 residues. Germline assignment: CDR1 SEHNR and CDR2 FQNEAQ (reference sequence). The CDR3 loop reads CASSVPGTGGETQYF. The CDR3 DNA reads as TGTGCCAGCAGCGTACCCGGGACAGGAGGGGAGACCCAGTACTTC.

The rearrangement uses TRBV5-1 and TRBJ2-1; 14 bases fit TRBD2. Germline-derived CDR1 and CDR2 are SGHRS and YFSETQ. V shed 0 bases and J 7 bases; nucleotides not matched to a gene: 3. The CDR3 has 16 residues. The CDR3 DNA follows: TGCGCCAGCAGCTTGGGGTGGACTAGCGGGAGGAATGAGCAGTTCTTC. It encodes CASSLGWTSGRNEQFF.

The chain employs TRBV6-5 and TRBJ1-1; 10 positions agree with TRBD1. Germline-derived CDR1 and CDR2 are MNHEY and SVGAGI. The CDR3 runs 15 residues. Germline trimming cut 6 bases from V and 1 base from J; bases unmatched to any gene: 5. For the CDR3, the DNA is TGTGCCAGCAGCCGGGACAGGGGAAGGAACACTGAAGCTTTCTTT. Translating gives CASSRDRGRNTEAFF.

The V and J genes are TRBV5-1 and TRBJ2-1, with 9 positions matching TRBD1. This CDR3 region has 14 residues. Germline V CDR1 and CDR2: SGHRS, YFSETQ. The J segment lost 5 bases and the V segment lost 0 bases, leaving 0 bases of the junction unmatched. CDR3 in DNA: TGCGCCAGCAGCTTGGGGACAGGGGACAATGAGCAGTTCTTC. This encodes CASSLGTGDNEQFF.